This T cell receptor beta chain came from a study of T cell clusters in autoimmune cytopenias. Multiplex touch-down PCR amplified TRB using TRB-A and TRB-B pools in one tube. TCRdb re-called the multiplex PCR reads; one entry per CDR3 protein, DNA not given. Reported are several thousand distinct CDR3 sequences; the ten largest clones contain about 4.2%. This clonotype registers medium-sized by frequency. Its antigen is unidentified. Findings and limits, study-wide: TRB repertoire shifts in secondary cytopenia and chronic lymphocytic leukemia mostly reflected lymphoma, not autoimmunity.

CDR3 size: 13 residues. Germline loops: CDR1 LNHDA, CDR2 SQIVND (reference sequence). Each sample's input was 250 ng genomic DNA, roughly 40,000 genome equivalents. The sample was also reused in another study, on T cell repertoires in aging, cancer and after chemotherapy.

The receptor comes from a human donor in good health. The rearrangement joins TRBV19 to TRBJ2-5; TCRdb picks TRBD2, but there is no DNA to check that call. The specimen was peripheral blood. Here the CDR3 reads CASSPRVGGTQYF.